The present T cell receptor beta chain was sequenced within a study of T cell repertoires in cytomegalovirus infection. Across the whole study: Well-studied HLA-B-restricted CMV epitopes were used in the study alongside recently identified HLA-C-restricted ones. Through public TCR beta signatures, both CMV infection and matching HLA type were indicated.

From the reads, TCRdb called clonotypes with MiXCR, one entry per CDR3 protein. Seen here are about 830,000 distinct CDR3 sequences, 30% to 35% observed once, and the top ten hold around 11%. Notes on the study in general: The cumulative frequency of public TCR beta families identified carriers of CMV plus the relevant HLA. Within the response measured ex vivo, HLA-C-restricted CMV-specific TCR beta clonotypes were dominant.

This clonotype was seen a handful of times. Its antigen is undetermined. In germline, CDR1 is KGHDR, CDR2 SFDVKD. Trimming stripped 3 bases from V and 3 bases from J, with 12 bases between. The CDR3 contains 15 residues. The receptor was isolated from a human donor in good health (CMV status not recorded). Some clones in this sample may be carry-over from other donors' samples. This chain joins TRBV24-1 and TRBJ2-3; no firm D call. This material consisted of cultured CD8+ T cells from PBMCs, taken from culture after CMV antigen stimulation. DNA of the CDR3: TGTGCCACCAGTGATGGAAGGGATCAGACAGATACGCAGTATTTT. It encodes CATSDGRDQTDTQYF.